These T cell receptor beta chains were read from a single sample in a study of human T cells and chemical hapten exposure. TCRdb ran MiXCR on the RACE reads and lists one entry per CDR3 protein. This sample has about 45,000 distinct CDR3 sequences; 3.7% occur once, and the top ten carry roughly 5.9%. Sequenced: whole blood. The receptors shown here come from a human donor in good health. Some clones in this sample may be carry-over from other donors' samples. Each CDR3 is given with its conserved first and last residue. A D gene is named only where the DNA matches it firmly. Clone size is not always given. Where it is, it says once, few, many or a class for expanded clones.

v_call	j_call	clone_size	d_call	cdr3_nt	cdr3_aa
TRBV28	TRBJ1-1	NA	NA	TGTGCCAGCAGTTTAATAAGGGAGATGAACACTGAAGCTTTCTTT	CASSLIREMNTEAFF
TRBV20-1	TRBJ1-5	many	TRBD1	TGCAGTGCGGACAGGGTCGACAATCAGCCCCAGCATTTT	CSADRVDNQPQHF
TRBV7-8	TRBJ1-6	few	NA	TGTGCCAGCAGCTTAGCGCCACGGAATTCACCCCTCCACTTT	CASSLAPRNSPLHF
TRBV7-9	TRBJ2-4	many	TRBD2	TGTGCCAGCAGCTCTAGCGGGGAAAACATTCAGTACTTC	CASSSSGENIQYF
TRBV29-1	TRBJ2-3	many	TRBD1	TGCAGCGTTGAAAGGGGGCCCACAGATACGCAGTATTTT	CSVERGPTDTQYF
TRBV6-2/TRBV6-3	TRBJ2-5	many	TRBD2	TGTGCCAGCAGTTACCGACTAGCGGGAGGGGAGACCCAGTACTTC	CASSYRLAGGETQYF
TRBV4-2	TRBJ1-1	NA	NA	TGTGCCAGCAGCGGCCGGGACCCTAGCGCAGCTTTCTTT	CASSGRDPSAAFF
TRBV20-1	TRBJ1-1	few	NA	TGCAGTGCTAGTCGTTTCGGTGGGGGGAACACTGAAGCTTTCTTT	CSASRFGGGNTEAFF
TRBV6-5	TRBJ1-1	many	NA	TGTGCCAGCAGTTCGACCTTAGCCGCCACTAAACCTTTCTTT	CASSSTLAATKPFF
TRBV7-2	TRBJ2-1	many	TRBD2	TGTGCCAGCAGCTTGTTCGGCGGGAGCCCCTACAATGAGCAGTTCTTC	CASSLFGGSPYNEQFF
TRBV7-9	TRBJ1-5	many	NA	TGTGCCAGCAGCCCGGCGGGGCTCGTGGGCAATCAGCCCCAGCATTTT	CASSPAGLVGNQPQHF
TRBV12-3/TRBV12-4	TRBJ2-7	many	TRBD1	TGTGCCAGCACTCCTGGGGGGACAGGTGTAGTCTACGAGCAGTACTTC	CASTPGGTGVVYEQYF
TRBV7-6	TRBJ1-1	many	NA	TGTGCCAGCAGCTTAGGAGGGATGACTGGGAACACTGAAGCTTTCTTT	CASSLGGMTGNTEAFF
TRBV23-1	TRBJ2-1	many	NA	TGCGCCAGCAGTCTCGCGTTCTTC	CASSLAFF
TRBV7-9	TRBJ2-2	many	NA	TGTGCCAGCAGCTTTCATCCCTTCTCAAAAACGAACACCGGGGAGCTGTTTTTT	CASSFHPFSKTNTGELFF
TRBV23-1	TRBJ1-5	many	NA	TGCGCCAGCAGCCCGTGGACACCCCAGCATTTT	CASSPWTPQHF
TRBV28	TRBJ2-5	many	NA	TGTGCCAGCAGTTTCCTTGAACTGAACCAAGAGACCCAGTACTTC	CASSFLELNQETQYF
TRBV27	TRBJ2-1	few	TRBD1	TGTGCCAGCAGTTTATTGGGACAGGGGGATGAAGATGAGCAGTTCTTC	CASSLLGQGDEDEQFF
TRBV12-3/TRBV12-4	TRBJ2-3	few	NA	TGTGCCAGCAGTTTGGGGAGGACAACGGATACGCAGTATTTT	CASSLGRTTDTQYF
TRBV5-1	TRBJ1-1	many	TRBD1	TGCGCCAGCAGCTTGGGGGGGGACAGGCCGAACACTGAAGCTTTCTTT	CASSLGGDRPNTEAFF
TRBV6-2/TRBV6-3	TRBJ2-1	few	NA	TGTGCCAGCAGTTACATCCAGCTCCGGGACCCTATTGAGCAGTTCTTC	CASSYIQLRDPIEQFF
TRBV30	TRBJ2-1	many	NA	TGTGCCTGGAGTGTTGGTAGCAGCTCCTACAATGAGCAGTTCTTC	CAWSVGSSSYNEQFF
TRBV24-1	TRBJ2-1	few	TRBD2	TGTGCCACCAGTGATTTTTTGGCGGGAGGTAGAAATGAGCAGTTCTTC	CATSDFLAGGRNEQFF
TRBV6-2/TRBV6-3	TRBJ2-3	many	NA	TGTGCCAGCAGTTACGGGATCACAGATACGCAGTATTTT	CASSYGITDTQYF
TRBV15	TRBJ2-3	few	NA	TGTGCCACCAGCAGAGATGCGGCCCTCAGGGATACGCAGTATTTT	CATSRDAALRDTQYF
TRBV19	TRBJ2-7	few	NA	TGTGCCAGTACCTGGGGGGGCGGAAGCTCCTACGAGCAGTACTTC	CASTWGGGSSYEQYF
TRBV29-1	TRBJ2-7	many	TRBD1	TGCAGCGCTGCACCGGACAGGGGAGGTGAGCAGTACTTC	CSAAPDRGGEQYF
TRBV7-9	TRBJ1-4	few	NA	TGTGCCAGCAGCTTAGAGGGGTACGAGGAAAAACTGTTTTTT	CASSLEGYEEKLFF
TRBV4-1	TRBJ2-3	few	NA	TGCGCCAGCAGCTTCCGGGACTTTACAGATACGCAGTATTTT	CASSFRDFTDTQYF
TRBV15	TRBJ1-5	many	NA	TGTGCCACCAGCTTTACAGGTACTCATCAGCCCCAGCATTTT	CATSFTGTHQPQHF
TRBV20-1	TRBJ2-3	many	TRBD2	TGCAGTGCTAGGGGCGGTAGCGGGAAGTTGGGAGATACGCAGTATTTT	CSARGGSGKLGDTQYF
TRBV20-1	TRBJ2-7	few	NA	TGCAGTGCCCCGCGGGACTCCCCCTCCTACGAGCAGTACTTC	CSAPRDSPSYEQYF
TRBV28	TRBJ2-7	many	TRBD2	TGTGCCAGCAGCCGGAGCGGGAGCTACGAGCAGTACTTC	CASSRSGSYEQYF
TRBV10-3	TRBJ2-7	many	NA	TGTGCCATCAGTGTTCCGCGAGGAGCCGAGCAGTACTTC	CAISVPRGAEQYF
TRBV6-1	TRBJ1-5	many	NA	TGTGCCAGCAGTGAAGGTGTGGGCAATCAGCCCCAGCATTTT	CASSEGVGNQPQHF
TRBV6-6	TRBJ2-4	many	TRBD2	TGTGCCAGCAGTTACTCCAAGGCGGGGGTAGCCAAAAACATTCAGTACTTC	CASSYSKAGVAKNIQYF
TRBV7-2	TRBJ2-7	many	NA	TGTGCCAGCAGCTTAAACGGCCCCTACGAGCAGTACTTC	CASSLNGPYEQYF